The source of this TCR beta chain is a study of blood T cell repertoires in COVID-19. Study in general: PBMCs, B-cell-depleted T cells, or T cells were the source of the cDNA or gDNA that made up the material.

This clone was recorded only once. Data came from immunoSEQ multiplex PCR; TCRdb stores just in-frame clones and leaves some out. The sample yields approximately 100,000 clones, approximately 90% seen once. Germline CDR1 reads MNHEY; CDR2 reads SVGAGI. There are 15 residues in the CDR3. V shed 7 bases and J shed 3 bases, with 18 bases lying between them. The material sequenced was peripheral blood. The V and J genes are TRBV6-5 and TRBJ1-2; a weak D match, TRBD1 (6 bases). The sequence was collected from a man aged 60 to 69 with acute or convalescent COVID-19. The CDR3 loop reads CASTPTTGRYYGYTF. DNA of the CDR3: TGTGCCAGCACTCCAACGACAGGAAGGTACTATGGCTACACCTTC.